The present entry profiles one T cell receptor (beta chain) with its context. The antigen is unknown. MiXCR was run by TCRdb on the reads, yielding one entry per CDR3 protein. The sample has 6,000 to 9,500 distinct CDR3 sequences, more than 15% seen once. The sample belongs to a study of liver allograft versus peripheral blood T cells. Study-level background: A comparison was made between T cell receptor repertoires in transplanted livers and those in recipients' peripheral blood.

General study findings and limits: In liver allografts, T cell receptor repertoires reportedly differed from the repertoires found in peripheral blood.

This TCR was recovered from a human patient who had a liver transplant. A share of the T cells may be of graft donor origin.

The CDR3 nucleotides are TGTGCCAGCAGCCCGTATACAGGGACCCTCGTGGTACAGCAGTACTTC. It codes for CASSPYTGTLVVQQYF. The genes are TRBV11-2 and TRBJ2-7; tentative D call: TRBD1 (6 bases). CDR3 size: 16 residues. Germline V lookup: CDR1 SGHAT, CDR2 FQNNGV. Trimming left V 5 bases short and J 8 bases short, with 25 bases between. Complete variable domain (other parts from reference TRBV11-2 and TRBJ2-7): EAGVAQSPRYKIIEKRQSVAFWCNPISGHATLYWYQQILGQGPKLLIQFQNNGVVDDSQLPKDRFSAERLKGVDSTLKIQPAKLEDSAVYLCASSPYTGTLVVQQYFGPGTRLTVT.